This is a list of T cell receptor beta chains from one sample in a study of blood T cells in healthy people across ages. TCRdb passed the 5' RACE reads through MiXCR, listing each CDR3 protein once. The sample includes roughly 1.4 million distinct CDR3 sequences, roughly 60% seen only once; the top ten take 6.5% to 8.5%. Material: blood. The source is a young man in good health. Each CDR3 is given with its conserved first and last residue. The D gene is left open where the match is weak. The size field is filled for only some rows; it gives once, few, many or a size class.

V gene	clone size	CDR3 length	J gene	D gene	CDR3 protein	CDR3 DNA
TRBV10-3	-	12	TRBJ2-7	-	CAISESIGEQYF	TGTGCCATCAGTGAGTCGATCGGCGAGCAGTACTTC
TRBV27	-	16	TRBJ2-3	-	CASSLWVGESTDTQYF	TGTGCCAGCAGTTTATGGGTCGGGGAGAGCACAGATACGCAGTATTTT
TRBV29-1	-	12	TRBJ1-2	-	CSVGVGNCGYTF	TGCAGCGTTGGCGTTGGGAACTGTGGCTACACCTTC
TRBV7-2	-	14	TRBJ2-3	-	CASSLAGAQDTQYF	TGTGCCAGCAGCTTAGCGGGGGCTCAAGATACGCAGTATTTT
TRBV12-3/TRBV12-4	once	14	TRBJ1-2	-	CASTLSARDGGYTF	TGTGCCAGCACATTATCCGCCAGGGATGGAGGCTACACCTTC
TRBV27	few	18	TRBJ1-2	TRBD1	CASSLGRDRGGENYGYTF	TGTGCCAGCAGTTTAGGAAGGGACAGGGGCGGAGAGAACTATGGCTACACCTTC
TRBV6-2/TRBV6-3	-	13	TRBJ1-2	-	CASSYVTAYGYTF	TGTGCCAGCAGTTACGTTACAGCCTATGGCTACACCTTC
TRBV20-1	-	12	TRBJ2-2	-	CSARQGTGELFF	TGCAGTGCTAGACAGGGTACCGGGGAGCTGTTTTTT
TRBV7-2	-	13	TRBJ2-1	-	CASSLDYNLVQFF	TGTGCCAGCAGCTTAGATTACAACCTTGTGCAGTTCTTC
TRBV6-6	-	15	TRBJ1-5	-	CASRRNTGGNQPQHF	TGTGCCAGCAGAAGGAACACTGGGGGCAATCAGCCCCAGCATTTT
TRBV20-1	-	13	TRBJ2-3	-	CSARGPNTDTQYF	TGCAGTGCTAGAGGGCCTAACACAGATACGCAGTATTTT
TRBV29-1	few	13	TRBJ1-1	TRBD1	CSVEKGADTEAFF	TGCAGCGTTGAAAAGGGGGCTGACACTGAAGCTTTCTTT
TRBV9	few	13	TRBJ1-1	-	CASSVGGATEAFF	TGTGCCAGCAGCGTAGGCGGGGCCACTGAAGCTTTCTTT
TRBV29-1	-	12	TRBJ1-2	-	CSVGDPGLGYTF	TGCAGCGTTGGTGACCCGGGCCTTGGCTACACCTTC
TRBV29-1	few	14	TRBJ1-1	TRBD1	CSVEDRGRSTEAFF	TGCAGCGTTGAAGACAGGGGGCGTAGCACTGAAGCTTTCTTT
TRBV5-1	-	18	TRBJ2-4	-	CASSFDTGLLLAKNIQYF	TGCGCCAGCAGCTTTGACACGGGTTTGTTACTAGCCAAAAACATTCAGTACTTC
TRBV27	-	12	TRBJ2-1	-	CASSWTPTEQFF	TGTGCCAGCAGTTGGACTCCCACTGAGCAGTTCTTC
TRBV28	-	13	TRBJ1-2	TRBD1	CASSIRGLSGYTF	TGTGCCAGCAGTATCAGGGGGCTGTCTGGCTACACCTTC
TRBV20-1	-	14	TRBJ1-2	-	CSARDRGKNYGYTF	TGCAGTGCTAGAGATCGGGGAAAGAACTATGGCTACACCTTC
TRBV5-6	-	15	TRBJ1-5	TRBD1	CASSLGTGDNQPQHF	TGTGCCAGCAGCTTAGGGACAGGGGACAATCAGCCCCAGCATTTT
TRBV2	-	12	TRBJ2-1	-	CASRRPYNEQFF	TGTGCCAGCAGGAGGCCCTACAATGAGCAGTTCTTC
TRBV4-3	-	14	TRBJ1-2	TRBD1	CASSQTGKSYGYTF	TGCGCCAGCAGCCAGACAGGGAAGAGCTATGGCTACACCTTC
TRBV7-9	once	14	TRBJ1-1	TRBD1	CASSLGGTATEAFF	TGTGCCAGCAGCTTAGGGGGGACAGCAACTGAAGCTTTCTTT
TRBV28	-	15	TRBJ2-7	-	CASSFPRGGHYEQYF	TGTGCCAGCAGTTTCCCTCGCGGGGGACACTACGAGCAGTACTTC
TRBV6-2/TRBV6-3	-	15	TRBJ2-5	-	CASSELQGVLETQYF	TGTGCCAGTTCCGAACTGCAGGGTGTATTGGAGACCCAGTACTTC
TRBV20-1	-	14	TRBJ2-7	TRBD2	CSADLTSGSYEQYF	TGCAGTGCGGACCTGACTAGCGGCTCCTACGAGCAGTACTTC
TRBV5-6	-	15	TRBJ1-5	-	CASSLAKRPNQPQHF	TGTGCCAGCAGCTTGGCCAAGCGGCCCAATCAGCCCCAGCATTTT
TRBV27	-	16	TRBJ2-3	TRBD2	CASSPLAGDSTDTQYF	TGTGCCAGCAGTCCCCTAGCGGGGGACAGCACAGATACGCAGTATTTT
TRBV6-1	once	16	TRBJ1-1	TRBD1	CASSGTVQFLNTEAFF	TGCGCCAGCAGTGGGACAGTGCAGTTTTTGAACACTGAAGCTTTCTTT
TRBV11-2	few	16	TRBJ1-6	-	CASQRGNPAYNSPLHF	TGTGCCAGCCAAAGGGGTAATCCAGCCTATAATTCACCCCTCCACTTT
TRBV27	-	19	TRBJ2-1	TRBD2	CASSVRTSGSSRIFDEQFF	TGTGCCAGCAGTGTACGGACTAGCGGGAGTTCTCGCATTTTCGATGAGCAGTTCTTC
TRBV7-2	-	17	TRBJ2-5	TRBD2	CASSQTSGALLGETQYF	TGTGCCAGCAGTCAGACTAGCGGCGCCCTTTTAGGAGAGACCCAGTACTTC
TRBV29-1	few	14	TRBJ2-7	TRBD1	CSVLTPGQPYEQYF	TGCAGCGTCCTCACCCCGGGACAGCCATACGAGCAGTACTTC
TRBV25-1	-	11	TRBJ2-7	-	CASVRDYEQYF	TGTGCCAGCGTAAGGGATTACGAGCAGTACTTC
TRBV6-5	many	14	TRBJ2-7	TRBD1	CASSPGTGRYEQYF	TGTGCCAGCAGTCCCGGGACAGGGCGCTACGAGCAGTACTTC
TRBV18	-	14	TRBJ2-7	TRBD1	CASSPATGEYEQYF	TGTGCCAGCTCACCAGCGACAGGGGAATACGAGCAGTACTTC
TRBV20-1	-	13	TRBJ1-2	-	CSAPDTRNYGYTF	TGCAGTGCTCCCGATACGAGGAACTATGGCTACACCTTC